The 15 T cell receptor beta chains below were found in one sample sequenced in a study of shared clonotypes between healthy human individuals. Only in-frame clones appear in the TCRdb table, and some are missing; sequencing was by immunoSEQ multiplex PCR. Found here are under 2,500,000 clones, under 97% of them singletons; the top ten hold 0.13%. Source material: naive CD4+ T cells sorted from blood. The subset here: CD45RA+ positively selected. The receptors stem from a man younger than 35 in good health.

About this clone itself: Other DNA variants within this sample encode the same CDR3. This chain joins TRBV11-2 and TRBJ1-1; D uncertain. Trimming pared 5 bases from V and 2 bases from J, leaving 9 bases between. The CDR3 spans 13 residues. The germline V gene encodes CDR1 SGHAT and CDR2 FQNNGV. The CDR3 region is CASSPRENTEAFF. CDR3 in DNA: TGTGCCAGCAGCCCCCGGGAAAACACTGAAGCTTTCTTT.

This clone was seen once. The V gene is TRBV15, the J gene TRBJ2-7; 9 bases align to TRBD2. The CDR3 is 20 residues long. With V trimmed by 0 bases and J by 0 bases, 15 bases remained unmatched. Germline CDR1 reads LNHNV; CDR2 reads YYDKDF (reference sequence). The CDR3 DNA reads TGTGCCACCAGCAGAGATTGGGCGACTAGCGGCCCGCGGAGCTCCTACGAGCAGTACTTC. This translates into CATSRDWATSGPRSSYEQYF.

The J gene is TRBJ2-1, the V gene TRBV14; D remains ambiguous. Looked up from germline, CDR1 is SGHDN and CDR2 is FVKESK. Trimming stripped 1 base from V and 7 bases from J, with 8 bases between. The CDR3 runs to 13 residues. The CDR3 bases are TGTGCCAGCAGCCAAGTTTATCAGAATGAGCAGTTCTTC. Its protein is CASSQVYQNEQFF.

The rearrangement links TRBV5-4 to TRBJ2-2, with TRBD1 identical over 10 bases. Germline CDR1 SGHNT, CDR2 YYREEE (reference sequence). The CDR3 runs to 16 residues. V lost 4 bases, J lost 6 bases, and 9 bases stayed unmatched. Written as DNA, the CDR3 is TGTGCCAGCAGCCCGACAGGGGGCGAGTTGGCCGGGGAGCTGTTTTTT. It codes for CASSPTGGELAGELFF.

The gene calls are TRBV2 and TRBJ1-2; D remains ambiguous. The CDR3 has 12 amino acids. V lost 1 base, J lost 7 bases, and 7 bases lay in between. The germline CDR1 and CDR2 sequences are SNHLY and FYNNEI. DNA for the CDR3: TGTGCCAGCAGTGAAGTCGGGGTTGGCTACACCTTC. Protein: CASSEVGVGYTF.

This rearrangement joins TRBV28 to TRBJ2-3; no clear D gene. The CDR3 is made up of 14 amino acids. CDR1 MDHEN and CDR2 SYDVKM come from the germline V gene. The V and J ends lost 1 base and 7 bases respectively, with 12 bases between them. CDR3 amino acids: CASSLSGQANTQYF. CDR3 bases: TGTGCCAGCAGTTTATCTGGGCAGGCCAATACGCAGTATTTT.

The chain has TRBV11-2 and TRBJ2-1; 9 bases map to TRBD2. From germline, CDR1 is SGHAT and CDR2 FQNNGV. With 4 bases clipped from V and 9 bases from J, the junction kept 7 bases outside the gene matches. The CDR3 contains 14 residues. The CDR3 loop reads CASSSLSGSGEQFF. DNA of the CDR3: TGTGCCAGCAGCTCCCTTAGCGGGAGCGGTGAGCAGTTCTTC.

This clone came up once. The chain has TRBV5-1 and TRBJ2-3; 8 bases match TRBD1. The germline V gene has CDR1 SGHRS and CDR2 YFSETQ. The CDR3 has 19 residues. Germline trimming cut 0 bases from V and 3 bases from J; bases unmatched to any gene: 15. The CDR3 is CASSLEGGQGLSWTDTQYF. The CDR3 nucleotides are TGCGCCAGCAGCTTGGAGGGAGGACAGGGATTGAGTTGGACAGATACGCAGTATTTT.

The gene calls are TRBV6-5 and TRBJ1-5; no definite D call. CDR3 length equals 14 residues. V was pared by 0 bases and J by 8 bases, with 11 bases between. The germline V gene encodes CDR1 MNHEY and CDR2 SVGAGI. For the CDR3, the DNA is TGTGCCAGCAGTTACTCCCGCAATGGGGAGCCCCAGCATTTT. The encoded protein is CASSYSRNGEPQHF.

The CDR3 nucleotides read TGTGCCAGCATGGACAGGGCGGTTATATACGAGCAGTACTTC. This gives the protein CASMDRAVIYEQYF. The chain recombines TRBV6-1 with TRBJ2-7; 8 bases fit TRBD1. CDR1 is MNHNS and CDR2 is SASEGT in the germline V gene. V was pared by 7 bases and J by 4 bases, with 9 bases of the junction left unmatched. CDR3 length: 14 amino acids.

This chain uses TRBV2 with TRBJ2-5, with D tentatively TRBD2 (6 bases). V shed 5 bases and J shed 4 bases, with 11 bases lying between them. CDR3 length equals 13 residues. Germline V CDR1 and CDR2: SNHLY, FYNNEI. CDR3 DNA: TGTGCCAGCAGTCTTGCGGGATCAGAGACCCAGTACTTC. Protein: CASSLAGSETQYF. The entire variable domain, with the rest obtained from reference TRBV2 and TRBJ2-5, is as follows: EPEVTQTPSHQVTQMGQEVILRCVPISNHLYFYWYRQILGQKVEFLVSFYNNEISEKSEIFDDQFSVERPDGSNFTLKIRSTKLEDSAMYFCASSLAGSETQYFGPGTRLLVL.

The V gene is TRBV9, the J gene TRBJ1-1; D not certain. CDR3 length: 9 amino acids. The V gene lost 10 bases and the J gene lost 3 bases, with 4 bases spanning the gap. The germline gives CDR1 SGDLS, CDR2 YYNGEE. CDR3 sequence (DNA): TGTGCCGGCTACACTGAAGCTTTCTTT. Amino acids: CAGYTEAFF.

The chain couples TRBV6-5 to TRBJ1-2; D perhaps matches TRBD1 (6 bases). The CDR3 is made up of 12 amino acids. Germline V lookup: CDR1 MNHEY, CDR2 SVGAGI. The V end lost 7 bases, the J end lost 3 bases, and 9 bases lay between the germline ends. This CDR3 reads CASTRGDYGYTF. CDR3 in DNA: TGTGCCAGCACCAGGGGCGACTATGGCTACACCTTC.

CDR3 coding DNA: TGTGCCAGCAGTCTACGAGTGGGGGACAGTGAGCAGTTCTTC. This sequence encodes CASSLRVGDSEQFF. The V call is TRBV6-5, the J call TRBJ2-1, with TRBD1 identical over 7 bases. The CDR3 is 14 residues long. V was pared by 5 bases and J by 9 bases, with 10 bases of the junction left unmatched. Germline-derived CDR1 and CDR2 are MNHEY and SVGAGI.

The gene calls are TRBV18 and TRBJ1-3; D is undetermined. V was pared by 3 bases and J by 5 bases, with 14 bases between. Germline values: CDR1 KGHSH, CDR2 LQKENI. The CDR3 extends over 15 amino acids. CDR3 residues: CASSPPLSPRNTIYF. The DNA for the CDR3 is TGTGCCAGCTCACCCCCTCTCAGCCCCAGAAACACCATATATTTT. Supplemented by reference TRBV18 and TRBJ1-3, the full variable domain reads NAGVMQNPRHLVRRRGQEARLRCSPMKGHSHVYWYRQLPEEGLKFMVYLQKENIIDESGMPKERFSAEFPKEGPSILRIQQVVRGDSAAYFCASSPPLSPRNTIYFGEGSWLTVV.